The sample holds many counts of the clone carrying this T cell receptor (beta chain). Per germline, CDR1 SGHAT and CDR2 FQNNGV. V lost 0 bases to trimming and J lost 5 bases, with 10 bases between them. This CDR3 has 14 residues. From RNA transcripts, TCR beta CDR3 regions were amplified. In the first-round RT-PCR of the TCR CDR3, the HTBI primer set was used. TCRdb fed the multiplex PCR reads into MiXCR, producing one record per CDR3 protein. The sample has 700,000 to 850,000 distinct CDR3 sequences, about 35% seen once. When ophthalmopathy did not progress within 18 months, Graves' hyperthyroidism was considered stable. Newly diagnosed patients aged 18 to 65 had hyperthyroidism of under 2 months' duration. It was uncontrolled infection, other autoimmune disease, pregnancy or lactation that excluded patients. Isolation of PBMCs was performed on 8.5 to 10 ml fresh peripheral blood. This sample stems from a study of T cells in Graves' hyperthyroidism and ophthalmopathy.

This chain joins TRBV11-2 and TRBJ1-2; perhaps TRBD1 as D (5 bases). The sequencing input was blood. This sequence was found in a woman aged 35 to 49 with Graves' hyperthyroidism. The CDR3 DNA sequence: TGTGCCAGCAGCTTAGATCCGGGACGGTATGGCTACACCTTC. It encodes CASSLDPGRYGYTF.